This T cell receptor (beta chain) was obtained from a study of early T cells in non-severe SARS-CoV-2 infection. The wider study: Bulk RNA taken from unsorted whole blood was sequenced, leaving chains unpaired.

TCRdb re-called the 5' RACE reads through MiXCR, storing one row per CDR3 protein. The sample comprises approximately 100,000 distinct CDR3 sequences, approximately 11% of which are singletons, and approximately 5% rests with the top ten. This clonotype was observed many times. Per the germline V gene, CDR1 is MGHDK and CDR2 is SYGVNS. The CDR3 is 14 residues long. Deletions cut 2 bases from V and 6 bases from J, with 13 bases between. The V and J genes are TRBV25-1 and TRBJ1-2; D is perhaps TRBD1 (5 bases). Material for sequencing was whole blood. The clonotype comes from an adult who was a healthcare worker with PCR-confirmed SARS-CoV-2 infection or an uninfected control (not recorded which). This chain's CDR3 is CASSETRAGDGYTF. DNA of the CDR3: TGTGCCAGCAGTGAAACACGGGCGGGGGATGGCTACACCTTC.